Included here is one T cell receptor beta chain sequence, with context. Its antigen specificity is not known. Qualities for individual bases were not recorded, and no much larger clone is one base off. This sample was included in a study of siplizumab effects on memory and regulatory T cells (dated by TCRdb to about 2019). Describing the broader study: The study looked at the effect of siplizumab, an anti-CD2 antibody, on alloreactive T-cell subsets in allogeneic mixed lymphocyte reactions made from human PBMCs. Broader findings and caveats from the paper: Siplizumab significantly reduced the cumulative frequency of alloreactive sequences traceable to unstimulated CD4+ memory T cells. Roughly 80-95% of proliferating CD4+ or CD8+ clones could not be assigned a naive or memory phenotype. Unstimulated naive T cells appeared to be more diverse than memory T cells, and naive cells seemed to make a substantial contribution to the alloresponse. Sequences below about 10^-5 frequency were poorly captured, so only a minor fraction of alloreactive clones could be mapped to unstimulated subsets. Whether proliferating Tregs from siplizumab cultures were suppressive was not functionally confirmed. Among mappable alloreactive CD4+ clones, the Treg-derived fraction averaged approximately 69% with siplizumab versus about 25% in control reactions.

Library method: the immunoSEQ multiplex PCR assay. Each sample had some 94,000 TCR templates assayed by the deep sequencing platform. Genomic DNA extracted from sorted T cells was the material used for TCRbeta CDR3 sequencing. Concerning the study's data processing: Clonal analysis of TCRbeta CDR3 data was done in the R programming language. Alloreactive CD4+ and CD8+ clones were identified by comparing unstimulated samples to CFSE-low samples taken after the reaction. Regulatory or non-regulatory origin was assigned to alloreactive CD4+ clones by matching of sequences to sorted unstimulated Treg and non-Treg repertoires. TCRdb carries this immuneACCESS record with in-frame sequences only. Its versions omit some clonotypes, under half of them owing to an unresolved V gene in the studies checked, with the rest unexplained. The D gene and trimming were derived from the DNA, and the V and J assignments and clone size from that table. This sample is represented by roughly 50,000 clones; 95% to 98% of them were singletons. The biggest ten clones account for around 0.64% of the sample.

In three donor pairs, further sequencing was done on unstimulated CD8+ naive, CD4+ memory, CD8+ TEMRA, CD4+ naive and CD8+ effector memory subsets. Sorted unstimulated T cells, along with proliferating T cells recovered from mixed lymphocyte reactions, underwent TCRbeta CDR3 sequencing. Fresh whole blood from some eleven HLA-typed healthy donors was used to isolate PBMCs. The germline V gene (reference sequence) yields SEHNR for CDR1 and FQNEAQ for CDR2. From the cysteine up to the phenylalanine, the CDR3 has a length of 13 residues. Solely the CDR3 DNA is kept, with 39 bases framed from the first base. For this chain, trimming is 5 bases at the V end and 7 bases at the J end, and the number of junction bases without a gene match is 6.

The rearranged segments are TRBV7-9 and TRBJ1-2; 8 of the junction bases match TRBD1. Input material: naive CD4+ T cells sorted from blood. Interpreted using the paper, the cell subset or site label stands for: unstimulated naive T cells. The source is a human donor in good health. This receptor carries the CDR3 CASSLSGGAGYTF. The nucleotides read TGTGCCAGCAGCCTATCAGGGGGCGCTGGCTACACCTTC.